This record covers a single TCR beta chain. Its antigen is as yet unknown. This record comes from a study of shared clonotypes between healthy human individuals. On the study more broadly: The study used three CD4 naive, three CD4 memory, two CD8 naive and one CD8 memory plate per donor.

TCRdb's table, derived via immunoSEQ multiplex PCR, lists solely in-frame clones and lacks some. The sample shows more than 1.2 million clones, about 98.5% of them seen only once. All donors were healthy HIV-negative adults lacking recent acute infections or vaccinations. General study results and limits: Non-shared clonotypes showed lower generation probabilities than clonotypes common to all four donors. Naive subsets usually exceeded memory subsets in estimated richness.

V was pared by 6 bases and J by 1 base, with 12 bases between. The CDR3 runs to 14 residues. The germline V gene has CDR1 SGHTA and CDR2 FQGNSA. The sequencing sample was made of naive CD4+ T cells sorted from blood. Subset reported: CD45RA+ positively selected. This TCR was recovered from a man between 25 and 39 years old in good health. V usage is TRBV7-2 and J usage is TRBJ2-5; the D gene could be TRBD1 or TRBD2 (5 bases each). The CDR3 sequence: CASRSPGSQETQYF. DNA of the CDR3: TGTGCCAGCAGGTCCCCAGGGAGCCAAGAGACCCAGTACTTC. Complete variable domain (other parts from reference TRBV7-2 and TRBJ2-5): GAGVSQSPSNKVTEKGKDVELRCDPISGHTALYWYRQSLGQGLEFLIYFQGNSAPDKSGLPSDRFSAERTGGSVSTLTIQRTQQEDSAVYLCASRSPGSQETQYFGPGTRLLVL.